Below are 30 T cell receptor beta chains sequenced from a single sample in a study of neurological immune-mediated disorders. TCRdb independently ran MiXCR on the 5' RACE reads; one entry per CDR3 protein. Found here are about 79,000 distinct CDR3 sequences, roughly an eighth of them singletons; the top ten hold 6.5% to 8%. Sequencing used PBMCs. These TCRs come from a woman between 45 and 60 years old in good health.

V is TRBV29-1 and J is TRBJ2-6, with TRBD1 as a possible D gene (5 bases). V was shortened by 4 bases and J by 0 bases, with 16 bases between the two germline ends. This CDR3 has 17 residues. The V gene's germline CDR1 is SQVTM and CDR2 ANQGSEA. CDR3 DNA: TGCAGCGTTGGAGCAAAGGGGTCTGCCTCTGGGGCCAACGTCCTGACTTTC. The encoded protein is CSVGAKGSASGANVLTF. Complete variable domain (other parts from reference TRBV29-1 and TRBJ2-6): SAVISQKPSRDICQRGTSLTIQCQVDSQVTMMFWYRQQPGQSLTLIATANQGSEATYESGFVIDKFPISRPNLTFSTLTVSNMSPEDSSIYLCSVGAKGSASGANVLTFGAGSRLTVL.

The chain combines TRBV7-9 with TRBJ2-2, with TRBD1 matching over 8 bases. CDR3 length equals 18 residues. CDR1 and CDR2 from the germline V gene are SEHNR and FQNEAQ (reference sequence). V lost 5 bases and J lost 6; bases outside the gene matches: 17. CDR3 loop: CASSRTQGQAVGSGELFF. The CDR3 region has the DNA TGTGCCAGCAGCCGAACCCAGGGACAGGCGGTGGGGTCCGGGGAGCTGTTTTTT.

This clonotype was picked up many times. The chain's CDR3 is CASSLVLGGRGEQFF. CDR3 bases: TGTGCCAGCAGCTTAGTTTTGGGGGGGCGGGGTGAGCAGTTCTTC. The chain joins TRBV7-2 to TRBJ2-1, with D possibly matching TRBD2 (7 bases). Germline V gene lookup returns CDR1 SGHTA and CDR2 FQGNSA. The CDR3 has 15 amino acids. V gave up 1 base and J gave up 9 bases, with 16 bases separating them.

This clonotype was detected ten times or more. The rearrangement joins TRBV15 to TRBJ2-7; D remains unclear. Trimming took 1 base from V and 3 from J, leaving 10 bases between them. The germline V gene encodes CDR1 LNHNV and CDR2 YYDKDF (reference sequence). The length of the CDR3 is 14 residues. CDR3 loop: CATSRGSWDYEQYF. The CDR3 DNA reads as TGTGCCACCAGCAGAGGAAGTTGGGACTACGAGCAGTACTTC.

This clonotype was recorded many times. The chain joins TRBV5-1 to TRBJ2-1; D possibly corresponds to TRBD1 (5 bases). The V and J ends lost 0 bases and 7 bases respectively, with 8 bases between them. CDR3 length: 13 residues. Germline V lookup: CDR1 SGHRS, CDR2 YFSETQ. The DNA of the CDR3 is TGCGCCAGCAGCTTGGGACAGATGAATGAGCAGTTCTTC. This gives the protein CASSLGQMNEQFF.

This clonotype was recorded many times. This chain links TRBV7-2 with TRBJ1-6; D gene ambiguous. The CDR3 runs 12 residues. Between the trimmed V and J ends, which lost 6 bases and 9 bases, there was a span of 9 bases. The germline V gene has CDR1 SGHTA and CDR2 FQGNSA. The CDR3 nucleotides read TGTGCCAGCAGTACCGTTGGTTCACCCCTCCACTTT. Protein sequence: CASSTVGSPLHF.

Ten or more counts support this clonotype. V and J are TRBV2 and TRBJ2-2; 16 nucleotides match TRBD2. J lost 7 bases, V lost 10 bases, and 9 bases had no gene match. The CDR3 is 16 residues long. Germline values: CDR1 SNHLY, CDR2 FYNNEI. CDR3 DNA sequence: TGTGCCACCTCGGGACTAGCGGGGGGGTCAGTCGGGGAGCTGTTTTTT. This sequence encodes CATSGLAGGSVGELFF.

This clonotype was picked up a small number of times. The rearrangement uses TRBV5-1 and TRBJ2-3; 8 nucleotides line up with TRBD2. The CDR3 consists of 15 residues. The junction had 9 bases not matched to a gene; V was cut back by 4 bases and J by 5 bases. Germline-derived CDR1 and CDR2 are SGHRS and YFSETQ. The CDR3 reads CASSNRAGEGDTQYF. The CDR3 region has the DNA TGCGCCAGCAGCAACCGAGCGGGAGAAGGAGATACGCAGTATTTT.

This clonotype was found many times. The V call is TRBV20-1, the J call TRBJ1-6, with D uncertain. The CDR3 is 12 amino acids. V lost 3 bases to trimming and J lost 13 bases, with 13 bases between them. The germline V gene encodes CDR1 DFQATT and CDR2 SNEGSKA (reference sequence). The CDR3 bases are TGCAGTGCTAGTCATCCACAAAGGCCCCTCCACTTT. It is translated as CSASHPQRPLHF.

This clonotype was detected ten times or more. The chain combines TRBV29-1 with TRBJ2-7, with TRBD2 identical over 7 bases. Germline CDR1 is SQVTM and CDR2 is ANQGSEA. Trimming at V came to 1 base and at J to 3 bases, leaving 9 bases not matched to a gene. The CDR3 has 15 amino acids. CDR3 sequence: CSVEVSAGVSYEQYF. CDR3 in DNA: TGCAGCGTTGAAGTAAGCGCGGGAGTAAGCTACGAGCAGTACTTC.

This clonotype was detected many times. V is TRBV9 and J is TRBJ2-1; 7 bases line up with TRBD2. The germline CDR1 and CDR2 sequences are SGDLS and YYNGEE. J was trimmed by 5 bases and V by 3 bases; bases with no gene match: 5. The CDR3 consists of 14 residues. As DNA, the CDR3 is TGTGCCAGCAGCGCCGGAGCGGGGCACAATGAGCAGTTCTTC. Its translation is CASSAGAGHNEQFF. Full variable domain (remainder filled in from reference TRBV9 and TRBJ2-1): DSGVTQTPKHLITATGQRVTLRCSPRSGDLSVYWYQQSLDQGLQFLIQYYNGEERAKGNILERFSAQQFPDLHSELNLSSLELGDSALYFCASSAGAGHNEQFFGPGTRLTVL.

This clonotype has at least ten counts. J is TRBJ2-2 and V is TRBV12-3 or TRBV12-4; 7 bases line up with TRBD2. There are 17 residues in the CDR3. V dropped 6 bases and J dropped 5; count of bases not matched to a gene: 15. DNA for the CDR3: TGTGCCAGCAGCCGGTCCAGCGGGGTAGGATGGACCGGGGAGCTGTTTTTT. Its protein is CASSRSSGVGWTGELFF.

This clonotype was observed at least ten times. The rearrangement joins TRBV7-2 to TRBJ2-1, with no clear D. CDR3 length: 15 residues. Germline CDR1 is SGHTA and CDR2 is FQGNSA. The V gene lost 6 bases and the J gene lost 0 bases, with 12 bases spanning the gap. The CDR3 DNA reads as TGTGCCAGCAGTATTTCATCGAGCTCCTACAATGAGCAGTTCTTC. As protein: CASSISSSSYNEQFF. The full variable domain, in which reference TRBV7-2 and TRBJ2-1 provide the parts outside the CDR3, is GAGVSQSPSNKVTEKGKDVELRCDPISGHTALYWYRQSLGQGLEFLIYFQGNSAPDKSGLPSDRFSAERTGGSVSTLTIQRTQQEDSAVYLCASSISSSSYNEQFFGPGTRLTVL.

At least ten counts were recorded for this clonotype. This chain uses TRBV5-1 with TRBJ2-7; 7 bases agree with TRBD1. The length of the CDR3 is 14 residues. V dropped 7 bases and J dropped 2; count of bases not matched to a gene: 9. Germline V lookup: CDR1 SGHRS, CDR2 YFSETQ. In DNA, the CDR3 is TGCGCCAGCGGTCTGACAGGGCAGGCCTACGAGCAGTACTTC. Translated, it gives CASGLTGQAYEQYF.

This clonotype was picked up many times. The J gene is TRBJ1-1, the V gene TRBV5-1; D remains unclear. The CDR3 consists of 14 residues. Germline V gene lookup returns CDR1 SGHRS and CDR2 YFSETQ. Trimming shortened V by 1 base and J by 1 base, and 8 bases separated the two germline ends. The CDR3 here is CASSLFDPNTEAFF. The CDR3 DNA sequence: TGCGCCAGCAGCTTGTTCGACCCGAACACTGAAGCTTTCTTT.

This clonotype was counted at least ten times. The J gene is TRBJ1-6, the V gene TRBV14, with D perhaps matching TRBD1 (5 bases). Germline CDR1 and CDR2: SGHDN and FVKESK. The CDR3 loop spans 15 amino acids. With 1 base removed from V and 7 bases from J, the gap between germline ends came to 11 bases. The CDR3 DNA follows: TGTGCCAGCAGCCAAGTGTCAGGGTTCAATTCACCCCTCCACTTT. Translation gives CASSQVSGFNSPLHF.

This clonotype was detected ten times or more. V gene TRBV10-3 combines with J gene TRBJ2-3; the D call may be TRBD1 or TRBD2 (5 bases each). CDR1 is ENHRY and CDR2 is SYGVKD in the germline V gene. The ends were cut back, 3 bases at V and 2 bases at J, with 12 bases in the middle. The CDR3 is 15 residues long. The CDR3 here is CAISDSRESTDTQYF. For the CDR3, the DNA is TGTGCCATCAGTGATTCCAGGGAGTCCACAGATACGCAGTATTTT.

In this sample, this clonotype turned up many times. The genes are TRBV10-3 and TRBJ2-5; 11 nucleotides line up with TRBD2. Losses at the gene ends were 3 bases for V and 4 bases for J; bases not matched to a gene: 10. The germline CDR1 and CDR2 sequences are ENHRY and SYGVKD. The CDR3 extends over 17 amino acids. As DNA, the CDR3 is TGTGCCATCAGTGATTCACCTGGGACTAGCGGAGGAGAGACCCAGTACTTC. Encoded protein: CAISDSPGTSGGETQYF.

This sequence joins TRBV7-2 and TRBJ2-1; 13 bases align to TRBD2. After removal of 6 bases from V and 2 bases from J, the junction contained 1 base not matched to a gene. The CDR3 runs 15 residues. Germline lookup yields CDR1 SGHTA and CDR2 FQGNSA. The CDR3 here is CASRGLAGPYNEQFF. CDR3 DNA: TGTGCCAGCAGGGGACTAGCGGGGCCCTACAATGAGCAGTTCTTC.

At least ten counts were recorded for this clonotype. The V call is TRBV29-1, the J call TRBJ2-3; TRBD1 matches at 12 bases. Germline CDR1 reads SQVTM; CDR2 reads ANQGSEA. The CDR3 runs to 16 residues. Losses at the gene ends were 7 bases for V and 3 bases for J; bases not matched to a gene: 11. The CDR3 nucleotides read TGCAGCGCCGGGACAGGGGGCGACCAGACTACAGATACGCAGTATTTT. Translating gives CSAGTGGDQTTDTQYF.

This clonotype was counted ten times or more. The V gene is TRBV5-1, the J gene TRBJ2-2; possibly TRBD2 for D (6 bases). Germline values: CDR1 SGHRS, CDR2 YFSETQ. The CDR3 is 16 amino acids. V was cut by 0 bases and J by 1 base, with 10 bases left in between. CDR3 DNA: TGCGCCAGCAGCTTGGCCACTAGCCAGAACACCGGGGAGCTGTTTTTT. Translation: CASSLATSQNTGELFF.

In this sample, this clonotype turned up many times. The V and J genes are TRBV20-1 and TRBJ2-7; D gene ambiguous. The CDR3 is 13 residues long. CDR1 is DFQATT and CDR2 is SNEGSKA in the germline V gene (reference sequence). Trimming pared 3 bases from V and 0 bases from J, leaving 9 bases between. CDR3 amino acids: CSARPPSSYEQYF. CDR3 bases: TGCAGTGCTAGGCCTCCCAGCTCCTACGAGCAGTACTTC.

This clonotype was observed many times. The chain is built from TRBV9 and TRBJ2-3; D not certain. Germline loops: CDR1 SGDLS, CDR2 YYNGEE. This CDR3 is 14 amino acids long. V gave up 7 bases and J gave up 2 bases, with 14 bases separating them. This CDR3 is CASGTGYLTDTQYF. CDR3 DNA sequence: TGTGCCAGCGGAACGGGTTACCTCACAGATACGCAGTATTTT. The full variable domain, completed using reference TRBV9 and TRBJ2-3, is DSGVTQTPKHLITATGQRVTLRCSPRSGDLSVYWYQQSLDQGLQFLIQYYNGEERAKGNILERFSAQQFPDLHSELNLSSLELGDSALYFCASGTGYLTDTQYFGPGTRLTVL.

This clonotype appeared many times. This rearrangement joins TRBV28 to TRBJ2-7; D is uncertain. Germline V gene data show CDR1 as MDHEN and CDR2 as SYDVKM. The CDR3 runs to 14 residues. Trimming removed 5 bases from V and 2 bases from J, with 13 bases in between. CDR3 residues: CASSTTHKTYEQYF. CDR3 nucleotide sequence: TGTGCCAGCAGTACAACTCACAAAACCTACGAGCAGTACTTC.

This clonotype was seen at least ten times. The chain is built from TRBV7-2 and TRBJ2-2, with 7 bases matching TRBD1. The junction had 12 bases not matched to a gene; V was cut back by 5 bases and J by 6 bases. The CDR3 covers 16 residues. Germline CDR1 reads SGHTA; CDR2 reads FQGNSA. The CDR3 nucleotides read TGTGCCAGCAGCACCCCGACAGGGCGAACCCCCGGGGAGCTGTTTTTT. Translating gives CASSTPTGRTPGELFF.

This clonotype has at least ten counts. The chain has TRBV20-1 and TRBJ2-3; TRBD2 matches 14 bases. There are 14 residues in the CDR3. The junction had 3 bases not matched to a gene; V was cut back by 5 bases and J by 5 bases. CDR1 is DFQATT, CDR2 SNEGSKA, per germline (reference sequence). The CDR3 loop is CSAQTSGGVDTQYF. For the CDR3, the DNA is TGCAGTGCTCAGACTAGCGGGGGGGTAGATACGCAGTATTTT.

V usage is TRBV7-2 and J usage is TRBJ2-7, with 7 bases lining up with TRBD2. The CDR3 covers 17 residues. J gave up 9 bases and V 4 bases, and 21 bases lay outside the gene matches. The V gene's germline CDR1 is SGHTA and CDR2 FQGNSA. In DNA, the CDR3 is TGTGCCAGCAGCTACTCTTCCGACTATGGTGCGCGCGGGGGGCAGTACTTC. It yields the protein CASSYSSDYGARGGQYF.

This clonotype was picked up many times. The rearrangement links TRBV2 to TRBJ2-1, with a tentative D call TRBD1 (5 bases). The CDR3 runs 14 residues. Trimming took 7 bases from V and 9 from J, leaving 19 bases between them. Germline V gene lookup returns CDR1 SNHLY and CDR2 FYNNEI. This CDR3 reads CASMGLVLQGEQFF. CDR3 DNA sequence: TGTGCCAGCATGGGGCTAGTCCTCCAGGGTGAGCAGTTCTTC.

This clonotype has ten or more counts. The chain recombines TRBV20-1 with TRBJ2-1; perhaps TRBD2 as D (6 bases). The V gene lost 6 bases and the J gene lost 12 bases, with 18 bases spanning the gap. The CDR3 is 12 amino acids. Per germline, CDR1 DFQATT and CDR2 SNEGSKA (reference sequence). The CDR3 DNA reads as TGCAGTGCCCTCTACCGGGAGATAGGGCAGTTCTTC. This encodes CSALYREIGQFF.

J is TRBJ2-2 and V is TRBV5-1; 10 bases align to TRBD1. The CDR3 is made up of 15 amino acids. Germline V gene lookup returns CDR1 SGHRS and CDR2 YFSETQ. Germline trimming cut 0 bases from V and 10 bases from J; bases unmatched to any gene: 6. This CDR3 is CASSLGQGASAELFF. The CDR3 DNA follows: TGCGCCAGCAGCTTGGGACAGGGGGCCTCCGCGGAGCTGTTTTTT.